The rows below give T cell receptor beta chains drawn from one sample of a study of blood T cell repertoires in COVID-19. The assay was immunoSEQ multiplex PCR, and TCRdb's table has in-frame clones only and misses some. The sample includes roughly 200,000 clones, less than 85% of them seen just once. Sequenced sample: PBMCs or T cells enriched from blood (not recorded which). Receptor source: a woman aged 55-69 years with acute COVID-19. The CDR3 runs from the conserved cysteine through the conserved F or W. The order of the fields is J gene, V gene, clone size, D gene, CDR3 DNA, CDR3 protein. A D gene is named only where the DNA matches it firmly. Only part of the rows carry a size: once, few, many, or a class if the clone is expanded.

>TRBJ1-5|TRBV24-1|.|TRBD1
TGTGCCACCGGGGCGGGACAGGGGAATCAGCCCCAGCATTTT
CATGAGQGNQPQHF
>TRBJ1-6|TRBV28|.|.
TGTGCCAGCAGCCCTACAGGGTCCTTCGTTAATTCACCCCTCCACTTT
CASSPTGSFVNSPLHF
>TRBJ2-2|TRBV3-1/TRBV3-2|once|.
TGTGCCAGCAGCCAACACGGGGCGAACACCGGGGAGCTGTTTTTT
CASSQHGANTGELFF
>TRBJ2-3|TRBV4-3|.|TRBD2
TGCGCCAGCAGCCCGACTAGCGGGGGGGGCACAGATACGCAGTATTTT
CASSPTSGGGTDTQYF
>TRBJ1-2|TRBV6-1|.|.
TGTGCCAGCAGTGAGTTACAGGGTCGAGGCTACACCTTC
CASSELQGRGYTF
>TRBJ1-6|TRBV7-9|.|.
TGTGCCAGCAGCTTAGGATCCGGTAGTGGTTCACCCCTCCACTTT
CASSLGSGSGSPLHF
>TRBJ1-5|TRBV18|.|.
TGTGCCAGCTCACCGCCGGATCAGCCCCAGCATTTT
CASSPPDQPQHF
>TRBJ2-3|TRBV30|.|TRBD1
TGTGCCTGGAGTGTAGGGACAGGGGGCCTCACAGATACGCAGTATTTT
CAWSVGTGGLTDTQYF
>TRBJ2-2|TRBV27|many|TRBD1
TGTGCCAGCAGGTTCCGGGACAGGGGCGCCGGGGAGCTGTTTTTT
CASRFRDRGAGELFF
>TRBJ2-5|TRBV9|.|TRBD1
TGTGCCAGCAGCGCCCGGACAGGGGGAGAGACCCAGTACTTC
CASSARTGGETQYF
>TRBJ1-5|TRBV19|.|TRBD1
TGTGCCAGTTCGGACAGGGTTCAGCCCCAGCATTTT
CASSDRVQPQHF
>TRBJ1-1|TRBV5-1|.|.
TGCGCCAGCCAACCGGAAGCGGGCCCCACTGAAGCTTTCTTT
CASQPEAGPTEAFF
>TRBJ2-3|TRBV9|.|.
TGTGCCAGCAGCGTAGCTAGCGGCACAGATACGCAGTATTTT
CASSVASGTDTQYF
>TRBJ2-5|TRBV28|.|TRBD2
TGTGCCAGCTGGCTAGCGGGGGCTGAGACCCAGTACTTC
CASWLAGAETQYF
>TRBJ1-1|TRBV18|.|TRBD1
TGTGCCAGCTCGCCGGAGGGGGCTCTTAGGGCTTTCTTT
CASSPEGALRAFF
>TRBJ1-3|TRBV30|few|.
TGTGCCTGGAGCCGGCAGGGGCAGAACACCATATATTTT
CAWSRQGQNTIYF
>TRBJ2-2|TRBV29-1|.|.
TGCAGCGTTGACAGCCAGGGTGTTACCGGGGAGCTGTTTTTT
CSVDSQGVTGELFF
>TRBJ2-3|TRBV7-2|.|.
TGTGCCAGCAGCTTAGAACCTAACGTCGTGGATACGCAGTATTTT
CASSLEPNVVDTQYF
>TRBJ1-2|TRBV3-1/TRBV3-2|many|TRBD1
TGTGCCAGCAGCCAAGTGGGCAGGGGGCTAGATGGCTACACCTTC
CASSQVGRGLDGYTF
>TRBJ2-1|TRBV5-5|.|TRBD1
TGTGCCAGCAGCTCGGGACAGGGGGTGGACAATGAGCAGTTCTTC
CASSSGQGVDNEQFF
>TRBJ1-2|TRBV4-3|.|TRBD1
TGCGCCAGCAGCCAGAAGTCAGGGGGCATTGGCTACACCTTC
CASSQKSGGIGYTF
>TRBJ1-1|TRBV24-1|.|.
TGTGCCACCAGTGATTCTAGTTCCGAAGCTTTCTTT
CATSDSSSEAFF
>TRBJ2-3|TRBV5-4|.|.
TGTGCCAGCAGCTTAGTAGCATCCGAGCTAGATACGCAGTATTTT
CASSLVASELDTQYF